Below, 4 T cell receptor beta chains from the same sample are listed, as sequenced in a study of identical twins. TCRdb called the 5' RACE reads again in MiXCR, with one record for every CDR3 protein. The sample comprises about 100,000 distinct CDR3 sequences, around 5.5% of which are singletons, and 9.5% to 15% rests with the top ten. Sequencing input: memory T cells sorted from blood. The receptors stem from a woman aged 50 to 60 in good health.

This clonotype was recorded at least ten times. The rearrangement uses TRBV24-1 and TRBJ1-5; tentatively, D is TRBD1 (6 bases). V shed 3 bases and J shed 2 bases, with 10 bases lying between them. CDR3 length: 15 amino acids. CDR1 and CDR2 (germline): KGHDR, SFDVKD. The CDR3 region is CATSDHRAGNQPQHF. The CDR3 region has the DNA TGTGCCACCAGTGATCACAGGGCTGGCAATCAGCCCCAGCATTTT.

This clonotype has just a few counts. The chain recombines TRBV5-6 with TRBJ2-2; 9 bases are shared with TRBD1. With 0 bases clipped from V and 6 bases from J, the junction kept 12 bases outside the gene matches. Germline V CDR1 and CDR2: SGHDT, YYEEEE. The CDR3 sequence is 18 residues long. In DNA form, the CDR3 reads TGTGCCAGCAGCTTGGATTCATTGCCGGGACAGGGTCCCGGGGAGCTGTTTTTT. This translates into CASSLDSLPGQGPGELFF.

The table lists this clonotype with many counts. This chain joins TRBV2 and TRBJ2-5; D is uncertain. CDR3 length: 13 residues. CDR1 and CDR2 from the germline V gene are SNHLY and FYNNEI. Between the trimmed V and J ends, which lost 4 bases and 4 bases, there was a span of 10 bases. The CDR3 nucleotides are TGTGCCAGCAGTGTGTCTGCAGGAGAGACCCAGTACTTC. As protein: CASSVSAGETQYF. The full variable domain, its missing parts supplied by reference TRBV2 and TRBJ2-5, is EPEVTQTPSHQVTQMGQEVILRCVPISNHLYFYWYRQILGQKVEFLVSFYNNEISEKSEIFDDQFSVERPDGSNFTLKIRSTKLEDSAMYFCASSVSAGETQYFGPGTRLLVL.

This clonotype occurred a few times. As DNA, the CDR3 is TGTGCCAGCAGCCTTAAGGCAGGGGACTTGGGTAAAGATACGCAGTATTTT. Amino acid sequence: CASSLKAGDLGKDTQYF. The rearrangement joins TRBV21-1 to TRBJ2-3; the table's D call, TRBD1, was not checked against the DNA. TRBV21-1 is designated a pseudogene. This CDR3 is built from 17 residues.